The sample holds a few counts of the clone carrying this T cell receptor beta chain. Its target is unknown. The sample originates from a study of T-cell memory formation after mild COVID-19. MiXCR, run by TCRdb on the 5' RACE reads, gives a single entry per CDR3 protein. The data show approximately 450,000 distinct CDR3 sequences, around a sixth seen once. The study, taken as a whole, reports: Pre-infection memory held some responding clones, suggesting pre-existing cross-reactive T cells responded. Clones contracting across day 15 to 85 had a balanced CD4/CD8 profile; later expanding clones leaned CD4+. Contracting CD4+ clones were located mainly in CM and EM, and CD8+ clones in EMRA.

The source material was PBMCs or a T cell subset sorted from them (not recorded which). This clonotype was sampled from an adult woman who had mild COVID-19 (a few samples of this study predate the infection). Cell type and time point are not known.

This CDR3 reads CSARGDWREQFF. The CDR3 nucleotides are TGCAGTGCTAGAGGGGACTGGCGGGAGCAGTTCTTC. The chain joins TRBV20-1 to TRBJ2-1, with D perhaps matching TRBD2 (6 bases). Germline values: CDR1 DFQATT, CDR2 SNEGSKA (reference sequence). Trimming removed 1 base at V and 10 bases at J, with 11 bases between. This CDR3 is 12 amino acids long.